This T cell receptor beta chain comes out of a study of T cell responses to AZD1222 COVID-19 vaccine (dated by TCRdb to the early 2020s). Broadly, across the study: TCR sequencing covered roughly 230 trial participants: 200 to 220 given two doses of AZD1222 and 26 given two doses of MenACWY control vaccine. Trial participants were enrolled into age subgroups of 18-55, 56-69 and 70-plus years, which contained around 150, 28 and 57 TCR-sequenced participants, respectively. The paper's findings and limits, for the study overall: No day 14 peak-response samples were available, so repertoires were characterized only after the peak T cell response. After two AZD1222 doses, spike-specific TCR breadth and depth were significantly higher than at day 0 and than in MenACWY recipients. In the small 56-69-year group, the increase in depth fell short of significance, most likely because of low power. Most participants were white British and females outnumbered males, and the authors suggested that clonal diversity may have been underestimated. Reportedly, almost half of the unique spike-specific TCRs recognized epitopes lying outside the regions that are mutated in the B.1.351 and B.1.1.7 variants. The vaccine-associated CD4 TCRs covered the entire spike protein, and the dominant responses fell in regions 160-218 and 743-854. Conclusions about previously exposed vaccinees were limited because only a handful of AZD1222 recipients were SARS-CoV-2 seropositive at baseline.

The CDR3 regions of human TCRbeta chains were analyzed by immunosequencing. Per the source publication's procedure: TCRs in the repertoires were matched against a reference library of SARS-CoV-2-specific TCRs that had been generated with the MIRA antigen-specificity platform. Breadth was defined as the fraction of unique TCRs that were SARS-CoV-2-associated, and depth was defined as the fraction of total T cells that were SARS-CoV-2-associated. Using the MIRA data, every spike-specific TCR was mapped to the spike region that the TCR reacted to and assigned to either a CD4 or a CD8 class. Log10-transformed breadth and depth values were compared by one-way ANOVA with Sidak's multiple comparisons tests. In TCRdb, the immuneACCESS table is reduced to in-frame sequences with V and J assigned. These tables do not hold every clone; where another copy was compared, an unresolved V gene accounts for under half, and the others remain unexplained. That table supplies the V and J calls and clone size; D and trimming were determined from the DNA. The sample table holds more than 150,000 clones, of which over 90% were seen once. More than 1.5% of the sample goes to the ten largest clones.

As for this clone: Its antigen is currently not known. Within one base of it there is no much larger clone, and no base qualities were kept.

Here V drops 1 base and J drops 4 bases, and the junction holds 3 bases not matched to any gene. Taken from the germline V gene, the CDR1 and CDR2 loops are SGHDT and YYEEEE. The cysteine opens and the phenylalanine closes a CDR3 of 14 amino acids. Only the CDR3 region is kept as DNA, spanning 42 bases read in frame from base 1. The time point label, as the study defines it: about 28 days (+/-7) after the second vaccine dose. Because spike-specific TCR depth and breadth did not differ between the two schedules, AZD1222 recipients who got a second dose at roughly 4 weeks were pooled with those who got a second dose at roughly 12 weeks. Vaccinee samples came from UK trials COV001 and COV002, including a single-blind randomized controlled phase 2/3 trial of AZD1222 (ChAdOx1 nCoV-19) in healthy adults. Trial participant PBMC samples were collected at day 0 and day 28 after the second dose for TCRbeta chain sequencing.

The chain uses TRBV5-6 and TRBJ1-1; 8 bases in the middle match TRBD1. This material consisted of peripheral blood, taken 28 days after the second AZD1222 dose. This receptor was taken from an adult who received the AZD1222 COVID-19 vaccine. The DNA is as follows: TGTGCCAGCAGCTTGTTCCAGGGGGCCACTGAAGCTTTCTTT. It translates to CASSLFQGATEAFF.